This T cell receptor (beta chain) was sequenced during a study of early T cells in non-severe SARS-CoV-2 infection. On the study more broadly: RNA in bulk from unsorted whole blood was sequenced, and chains were unpaired. General study results and limits: The study's VDJdb matching favored anti-spike CD8 responses and missed private and CD4 specificities.

This clonotype turned up a few times. Its antigen is unknown. The CDR3 totals 16 residues. Trimming took 1 base from V and 6 from J; bases not matched to a gene: 8. Germline assignment: CDR1 SGHKS and CDR2 YYEKEE (reference sequence). Attached unique molecular identifiers marked individual cDNA molecules. MiXCR, applied by TCRdb to the 5' RACE reads, yields one record per CDR3 protein. The sample gives more than 70,000 distinct CDR3 sequences, around 15% of which show up once; more than 13% is in the top ten. The gene calls are TRBV5-5 and TRBJ2-3, with TRBD2 matching over 10 bases. Specimen: whole blood. The clonotype was recovered from an adult who was a healthcare worker with PCR-confirmed SARS-CoV-2 infection or an uninfected control (not recorded which). Here the CDR3 DNA reads TGTGCCAGCAGCTTGCTTACAGCGGGGGGGCAGGATACGCAGTATTTT. As protein: CASSLLTAGGQDTQYF. The full variable domain, in which reference TRBV5-5 and TRBJ2-3 provide the parts outside the CDR3, is DAGVTQSPTHLIKTRGQQVTLRCSPISGHKSVSWYQQVLGQGPQFIFQYYEKEERGRGNFPDRFSARQFPNYSSELNVNALLLGDSALYLCASSLLTAGGQDTQYFGPGTRLTVL.